The entry below describes one T cell receptor beta chain. TCRdb's table, derived via immunoSEQ multiplex PCR, lists solely in-frame clones and lacks some. The sample lists 200,000 or so clones, around 85% occurring once. This sample was included in a study of blood T cell repertoires in COVID-19. In the study overall: Sample material is recorded as cDNA or gDNA derived from T cells, B-cell-depleted T cells, or PBMCs.

V was trimmed by 5 bases and J by 8 bases, leaving 18 bases between them. The CDR3 loop spans 14 amino acids. The germline V gene encodes CDR1 LNHDA and CDR2 SQIVND (reference sequence). The chain is built from TRBV19 and TRBJ1-2; D might be TRBD1 (6 bases). The origin of this receptor is a woman between 65 and 79 years old with acute or convalescent COVID-19. The sample taken for sequencing was peripheral blood. The CDR3 DNA sequence: TGTGCCAGTAGTTCCCTACCCGACAGGAACGGCTACACCTTC. This sequence encodes CASSSLPDRNGYTF. Based on the CDR3 plus reference TRBV19 and TRBJ1-2, the full variable domain is DGGITQSPKYLFRKEGQNVTLSCEQNLNHDAMYWYRQDPGQGLRLIYYSQIVNDFQKGDIAEGYSVSREKKESFPLTVTSAQKNPTAFYLCASSSLPDRNGYTFGSGTRLTVV.